This T cell receptor (beta chain) was sequenced for a study of blood T cell repertoires in COVID-19. Study-wide background: Donors in the United States, Italy and Spain gave samples during acute or convalescent COVID-19. Nucleic acid was either cDNA or gDNA, and it came from T cells, B-cell-depleted T cells, or PBMCs.

How the authors handled the data: Amplifying reference gene primers gave estimates of nucleated cell counts. Produced via immunoSEQ multiplex PCR; TCRdb's table is partial and in-frame only. The V and J calls and clone size are taken from that table; D and trimming were inferred from the DNA. The sample consists of 150,000 to 200,000 clones, about 88% of them appearing once. Trimming at V came to 5 bases and at J to 7 bases, leaving 4 bases not matched to a gene. The CDR3 covers 13 residues. Germline V gene lookup returns CDR1 GTSNPN and CDR2 SVGIG (reference sequence). Material: peripheral blood. The chain links TRBV30 to TRBJ1-6; TRBD1 matches at 8 bases. The clonotype was recovered from a man younger than 30 with acute or convalescent COVID-19. The CDR3 nucleotides read TGTGCCTGGGACAGGGGTGGGAATTCACCCCTCCACTTT. Its protein product is CAWDRGGNSPLHF.